This record concerns one T cell receptor (beta chain) sequence. The clone's antigen remains unknown. No much larger clone is present one base from it, and per-base qualities are unavailable. Per the germline V gene (reference sequence), SGHAT is the CDR1 and FQDESV is the CDR2. Trimming at the junction amounts to 5 bases on V and 3 bases on J, and the germline ends lie 17 bases apart. The CDR3 measures 15 amino acids from cysteine to phenylalanine. Just CDR3 DNA is preserved here, 45 bases in frame from base 1. This sample was taken from a study of T cells in Graves' hyperthyroidism and ophthalmopathy (dated by TCRdb to between 2017 and 2020). Regarding the complete study: Peripheral blood was collected at initial diagnosis, before any treatment. To identify TCR V-J signatures that set the groups apart, the researchers used a discovery cohort of 100 patients, made up of under 50 with Graves' ophthalmopathy and some 55 with stable Graves' hyperthyroidism. For training and testing, the 100 or so patients in the discovery cohort were randomly divided in a 7:3 ratio. Whether ophthalmopathy could be predicted prospectively was tested in an independent validation cohort made up of under 20 hyperthyroidism patients plus 17 patients who later progressed to ophthalmopathy. Once sampling was done, hyperthyroidism patients were given methimazole at a starting dose of 30 mg daily, whereas ophthalmopathy patients were given high-dose intravenous methylprednisolone. In addition, the study compared T-cell repertoires in thyroid tissue and in blood from about 6 Graves' hyperthyroidism patients. The paper reports TCR Vbeta CDR3 sequencing of more than 120 peripheral blood samples: approximately 41 ophthalmopathy, roughly 80 hyperthyroidism and 17 progressor patients. Results and caveats for the whole study, not just this receptor: Most expanded thyroid clonotypes (frequency above 0.001) were also detected in blood, suggesting blood repertoires may reflect thyroid immune responses. A model built on a 13 V-J signature distinguished ophthalmopathy from stable hyperthyroidism, reaching roughly 88% sensitivity and around 81% specificity in cross-validation and 80%/75% in testing. During validation, the model predicted progression to ophthalmopathy a median of around 6 months ahead of onset, with around 71% sensitivity and more than 72% specificity. Sample size was not statistically predetermined, and investigators were not blinded to group allocation.

The TCR beta CDR3 regions were amplified from the RNA transcripts. For the first round of RT-PCR on the TCR CDR3, the HTBI primer set was used together with the Qiagen OneStep RT-PCR kit. A second multiplex PCR round built the libraries, followed by size selection and purification. Paired-end sequencing of the libraries was performed with 100 bp reads on an Illumina HiSeq2000. On the authors' methods: SOAPnuke was used to process the raw data, with reads discarded if the reads contained adapters or uncalled bases, had a mean Phred below 15, or lacked an exact constant-primer or identifier match. COPE v1.2.5 was used to merge the high-quality paired reads, and each unique nucleotide sequence was defined as a clonotype. MiTCR v1.1 was used to align clonotypes to the IMGT TRBV, TRBD and TRBJ reference segments. Analysis was restricted to V-J combinations with a frequency above 0.0001, which covered 98% to 99.2% of repertoires. The TCS score was defined as F50 (clonal expansion) divided by E x V (chaos), with BLOSUM62-based TCRdist calculated between CDR3 peptides within each V-J. Welch's t-statistics and random forest reduced roughly 530 V-J features to 10 to 15, which were used in a naive Bayes classifier (R e1071). The Morisita-Horn index was used to measure how similar the thyroid and blood repertoires were. The public reads were reanalyzed by TCRdb: fastp trimming at Q25, MiXCR alignment, in-frame beta chains only. Every distinct CDR3 protein forms one entry, paired with its most common genes and DNA. These V and J calls derive from TCRdb rather than the authors' analysis. For this sample there are 750,000 to 950,000 distinct CDR3 sequences; approximately 40% appear just once. In total, the top ten clones hold approximately 10% of the sample.

Graves' hyperthyroidism was defined as stable when no progression to ophthalmopathy occurred over 18 months of follow-up. The hyperthyroidism patients were between 18 and 65 years old and newly diagnosed, with a disease duration of less than 2 months. The study excluded patients with uncontrolled infections, other autoimmune diseases, pregnancy or lactation. Clinical symptoms, serum thyroxine and TRAb, thyroid ultrasound, and orbital computed tomography formed the basis for the diagnoses. Ficoll-Paque density gradient centrifugation was used to isolate PBMCs from under 11 ml of fresh peripheral blood. Total RNA was extracted using Trizol reagent, and RNA quality was assessed on an Agilent 2100 Bioanalyzer.

This chain is built from TRBV11-1 and TRBJ2-7; the D gene is perhaps TRBD1, on 6 matching bases. Specimen: blood. The TCR comes from a man between 18 and 35 years old with Graves' hyperthyroidism. The DNA sequence is TGTGCCAGCAGCGAAGAGGGGGAGAGGATCTACGAGCAGTACTTC. This codes for CASSEEGERIYEQYF.